This T cell receptor (beta chain) was sequenced during a study of radiation and T cells in renal cell carcinoma. Produced via immunoSEQ multiplex PCR; TCRdb's table is partial and in-frame only. The table shows about 130,000 clones, with 70% to 90% occurring only once. Time point reported: baseline pretreatment blood. The treatment was: 15 Gy SBRT to primary tumor, nephrectomy 4 weeks later. The CDR3 loop spans 16 amino acids. After removal of 2 bases from V and 7 bases from J, the junction contained 12 bases not matched to a gene. Germline loops: CDR1 SNHLY, CDR2 FYNNEI. The chain uses TRBV2 and TRBJ1-2; 8 bases map to TRBD1. This TCR was sampled from a woman aged 50 to 60 with renal cell carcinoma. Sequenced material: blood, taken from a patient whose treatment included radiotherapy and nephrectomy. CDR3 amino acids: CASSERETGDGGGYTF. The CDR3 DNA is TGTGCCAGCAGTGAACGGGAGACAGGGGACGGTGGTGGCTACACCTTC.